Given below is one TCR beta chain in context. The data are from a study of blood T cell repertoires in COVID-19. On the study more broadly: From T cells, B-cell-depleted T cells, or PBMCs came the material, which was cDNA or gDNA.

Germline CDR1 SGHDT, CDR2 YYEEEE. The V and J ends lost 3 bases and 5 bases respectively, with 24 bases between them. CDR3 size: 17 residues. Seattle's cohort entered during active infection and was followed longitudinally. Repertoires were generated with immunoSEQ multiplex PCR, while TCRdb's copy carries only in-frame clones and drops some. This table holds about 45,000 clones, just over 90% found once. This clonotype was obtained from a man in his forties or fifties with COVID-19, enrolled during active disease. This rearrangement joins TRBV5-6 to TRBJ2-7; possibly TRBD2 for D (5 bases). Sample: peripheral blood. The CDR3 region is CASSSSGGSVSLHEQYF. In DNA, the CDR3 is TGTGCCAGCAGCTCGTCGGGTGGTAGCGTGAGTTTACACGAGCAGTACTTC. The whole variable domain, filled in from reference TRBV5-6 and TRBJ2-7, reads DAGVTQSPTHLIKTRGQQVTLRCSPKSGHDTVSWYQQALGQGPQFIFQYYEEEERQRGNFPDRFSGHQFPNYSSELNVNALLLGDSALYLCASSSSGGSVSLHEQYFGPGTRLTVT.